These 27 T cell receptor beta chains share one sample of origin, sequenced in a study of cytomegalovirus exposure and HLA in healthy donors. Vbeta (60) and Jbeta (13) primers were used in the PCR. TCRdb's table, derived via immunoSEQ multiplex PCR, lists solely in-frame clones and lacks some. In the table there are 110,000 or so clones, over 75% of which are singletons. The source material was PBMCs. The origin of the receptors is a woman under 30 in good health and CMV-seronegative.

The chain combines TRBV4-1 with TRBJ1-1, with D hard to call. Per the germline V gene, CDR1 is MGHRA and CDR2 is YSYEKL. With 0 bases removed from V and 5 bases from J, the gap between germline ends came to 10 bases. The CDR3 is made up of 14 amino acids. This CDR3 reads CASSQDLYGTEAFF. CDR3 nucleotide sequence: TGCGCCAGCAGCCAAGATTTGTACGGGACTGAAGCTTTCTTT.

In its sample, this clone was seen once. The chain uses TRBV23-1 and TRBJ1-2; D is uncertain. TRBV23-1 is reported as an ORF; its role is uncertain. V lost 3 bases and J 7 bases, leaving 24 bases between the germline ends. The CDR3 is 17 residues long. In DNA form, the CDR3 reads TGCGCCAGCAGTCATCCGCCTGAGGCGGGCTGGGGTTGTGGCTACACCTTC. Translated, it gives CASSHPPEAGWGCGYTF.

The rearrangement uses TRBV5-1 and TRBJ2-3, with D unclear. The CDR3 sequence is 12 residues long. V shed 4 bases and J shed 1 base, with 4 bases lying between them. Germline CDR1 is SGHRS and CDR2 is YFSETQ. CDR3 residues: CASSGGTDTQYF. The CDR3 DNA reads TGCGCCAGCAGCGGAGGCACAGATACGCAGTATTTT.

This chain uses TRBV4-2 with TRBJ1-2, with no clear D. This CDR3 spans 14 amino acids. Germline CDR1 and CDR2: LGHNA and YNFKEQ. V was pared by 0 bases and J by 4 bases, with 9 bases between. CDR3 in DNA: TGTGCCAGCAGCCAAGATGAGGTATCCTATGGCTACACCTTC. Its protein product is CASSQDEVSYGYTF.

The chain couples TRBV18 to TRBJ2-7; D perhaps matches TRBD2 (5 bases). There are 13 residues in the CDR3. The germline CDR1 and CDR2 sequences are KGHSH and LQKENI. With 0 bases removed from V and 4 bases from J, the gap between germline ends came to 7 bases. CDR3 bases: TGTGCCAGCTCACCACCTAGCGTATACGAGCAGTACTTC. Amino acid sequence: CASSPPSVYEQYF. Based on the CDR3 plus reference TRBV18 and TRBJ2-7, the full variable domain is NAGVMQNPRHLVRRRGQEARLRCSPMKGHSHVYWYRQLPEEGLKFMVYLQKENIIDESGMPKERFSAEFPKEGPSILRIQQVVRGDSAAYFCASSPPSVYEQYFGPGTRLTVT.

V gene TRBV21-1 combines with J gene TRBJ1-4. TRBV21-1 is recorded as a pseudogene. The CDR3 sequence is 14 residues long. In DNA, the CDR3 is TGTGCCAGCAGCAAAGGAGTCGGGAATGAAAAACTGTTTTTT. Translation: CASSKGVGNEKLFF.

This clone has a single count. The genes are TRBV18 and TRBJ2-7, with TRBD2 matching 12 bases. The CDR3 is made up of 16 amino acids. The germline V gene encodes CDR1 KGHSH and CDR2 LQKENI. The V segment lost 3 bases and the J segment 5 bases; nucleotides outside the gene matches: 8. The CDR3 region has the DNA TGTGCCAGCTCACCGCTAGCGGGAGGGCCTCTGGACGAGCAGTACTTC. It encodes CASSPLAGGPLDEQYF. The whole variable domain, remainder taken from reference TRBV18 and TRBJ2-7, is NAGVMQNPRHLVRRRGQEARLRCSPMKGHSHVYWYRQLPEEGLKFMVYLQKENIIDESGMPKERFSAEFPKEGPSILRIQQVVRGDSAAYFCASSPLAGGPLDEQYFGPGTRLTVT.

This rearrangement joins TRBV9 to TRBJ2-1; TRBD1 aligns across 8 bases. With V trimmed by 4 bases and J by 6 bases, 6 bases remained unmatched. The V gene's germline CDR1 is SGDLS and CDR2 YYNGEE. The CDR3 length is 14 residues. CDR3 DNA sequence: TGTGCCAGCAGCTCCGGGACAGGTTTCAATGAGCAGTTCTTC. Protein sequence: CASSSGTGFNEQFF.

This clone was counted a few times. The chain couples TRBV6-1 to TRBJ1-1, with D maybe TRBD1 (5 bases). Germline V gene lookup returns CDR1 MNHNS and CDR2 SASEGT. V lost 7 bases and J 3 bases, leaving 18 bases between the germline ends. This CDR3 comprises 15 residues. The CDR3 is CASTKEGTGYTEAFF. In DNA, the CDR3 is TGTGCCAGCACTAAAGAAGGAACAGGCTACACTGAAGCTTTCTTT.

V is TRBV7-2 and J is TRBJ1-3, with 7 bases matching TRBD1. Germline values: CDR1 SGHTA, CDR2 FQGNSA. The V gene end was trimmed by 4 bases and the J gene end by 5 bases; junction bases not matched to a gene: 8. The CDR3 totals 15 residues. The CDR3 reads CASSSGVQGRNTIYF. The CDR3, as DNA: TGTGCCAGCAGCTCGGGGGTACAGGGGAGAAACACCATATATTTT.

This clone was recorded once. The CDR3 bases are TGTGCCAGCTCACCAGCGGTGACTAATGAAAAACTGTTTTTT. It encodes CASSPAVTNEKLFF. The chain carries TRBV18 and TRBJ1-4; unclear D gene. Germline V lookup: CDR1 KGHSH, CDR2 LQKENI. V was trimmed by 2 bases and J by 2 bases, leaving 6 bases between them. There are 14 residues in the CDR3.

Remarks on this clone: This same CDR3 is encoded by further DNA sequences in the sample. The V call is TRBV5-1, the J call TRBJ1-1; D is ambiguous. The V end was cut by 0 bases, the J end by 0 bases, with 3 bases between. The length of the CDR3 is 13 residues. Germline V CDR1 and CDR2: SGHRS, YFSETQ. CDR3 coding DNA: TGCGCCAGCAGCTTGGCTGTGAACACTGAAGCTTTCTTT. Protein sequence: CASSLAVNTEAFF.

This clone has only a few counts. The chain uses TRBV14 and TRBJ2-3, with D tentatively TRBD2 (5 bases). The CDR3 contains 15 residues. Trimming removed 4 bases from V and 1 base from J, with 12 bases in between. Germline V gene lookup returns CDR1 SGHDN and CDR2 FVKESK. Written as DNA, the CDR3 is TGTGCCAGCAGCCCCCCGGGATCCCGCACAGATACGCAGTATTTT. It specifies CASSPPGSRTDTQYF.

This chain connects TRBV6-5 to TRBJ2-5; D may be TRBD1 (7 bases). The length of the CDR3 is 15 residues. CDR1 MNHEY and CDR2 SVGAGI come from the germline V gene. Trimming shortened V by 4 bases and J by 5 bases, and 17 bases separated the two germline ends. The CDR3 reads CASSSAGLRGETQYF. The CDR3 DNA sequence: TGTGCCAGCAGTTCCGCGGGACTCAGGGGGGAGACCCAGTACTTC.

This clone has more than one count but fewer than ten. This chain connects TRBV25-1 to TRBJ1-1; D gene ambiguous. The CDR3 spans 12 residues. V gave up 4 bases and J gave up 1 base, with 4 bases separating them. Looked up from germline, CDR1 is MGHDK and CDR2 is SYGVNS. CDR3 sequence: CASSATNTEAFF. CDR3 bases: TGTGCCAGCAGTGCTACGAACACTGAAGCTTTCTTT.

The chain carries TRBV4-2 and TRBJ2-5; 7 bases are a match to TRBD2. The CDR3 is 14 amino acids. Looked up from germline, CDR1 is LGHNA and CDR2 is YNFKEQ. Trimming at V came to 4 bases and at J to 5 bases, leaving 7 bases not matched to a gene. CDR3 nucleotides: TGTGCCAGCAGCCGCCTCCAAGCGGGGGAGACCCAGTACTTC. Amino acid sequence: CASSRLQAGETQYF.

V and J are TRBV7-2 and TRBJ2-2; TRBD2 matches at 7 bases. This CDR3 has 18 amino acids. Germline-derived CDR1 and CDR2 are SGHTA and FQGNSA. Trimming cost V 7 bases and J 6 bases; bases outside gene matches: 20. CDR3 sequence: CASKKMDLIAGRAGELFF. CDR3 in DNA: TGTGCCAGCAAAAAAATGGACCTTATAGCGGGTCGGGCCGGGGAGCTGTTTTTT.

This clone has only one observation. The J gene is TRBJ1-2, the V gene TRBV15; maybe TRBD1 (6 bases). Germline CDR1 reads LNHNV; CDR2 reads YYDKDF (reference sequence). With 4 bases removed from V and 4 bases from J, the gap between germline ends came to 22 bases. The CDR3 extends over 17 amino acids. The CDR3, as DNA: TGTGCCACCAGCACCCGATGGACAGAATTAACTAGCTATGGCTACACCTTC. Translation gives CATSTRWTELTSYGYTF. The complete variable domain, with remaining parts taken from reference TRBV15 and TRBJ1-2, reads DAMVIQNPRYQVTQFGKPVTLSCSQTLNHNVMYWYQQKSSQAPKLLFHYYDKDFNNEADTPDNFQSRRPNTSFCFLDIRSPGLGDTAMYLCATSTRWTELTSYGYTFGSGTRLTVV.

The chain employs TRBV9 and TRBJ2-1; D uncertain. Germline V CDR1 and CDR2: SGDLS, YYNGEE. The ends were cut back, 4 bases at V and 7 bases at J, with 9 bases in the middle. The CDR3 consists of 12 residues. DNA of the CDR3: TGTGCCAGCAGCCGCGATAGAAATGAGCAGTTCTTC. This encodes CASSRDRNEQFF.

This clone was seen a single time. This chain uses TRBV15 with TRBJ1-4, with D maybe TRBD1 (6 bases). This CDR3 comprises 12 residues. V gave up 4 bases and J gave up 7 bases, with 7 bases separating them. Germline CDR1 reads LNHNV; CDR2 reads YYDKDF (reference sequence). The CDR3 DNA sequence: TGTGCCACCAGCAACAGGGTTGAAAAACTGTTTTTT. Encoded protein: CATSNRVEKLFF.

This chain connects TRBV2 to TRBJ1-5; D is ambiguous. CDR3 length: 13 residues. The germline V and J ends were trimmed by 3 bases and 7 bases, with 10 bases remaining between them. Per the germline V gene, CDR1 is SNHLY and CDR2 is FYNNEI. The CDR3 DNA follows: TGTGCCAGCAGTGAGGAGAGTCGCCAGCCCCAGCATTTT. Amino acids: CASSEESRQPQHF.

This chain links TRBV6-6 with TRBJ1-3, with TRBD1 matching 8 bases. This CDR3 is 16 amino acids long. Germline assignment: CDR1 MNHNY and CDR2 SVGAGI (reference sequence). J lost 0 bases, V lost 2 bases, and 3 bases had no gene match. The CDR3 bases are TGTGCCAGCAGTTACGGGACAGGTATCTCTGGAAACACCATATATTTT. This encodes CASSYGTGISGNTIYF.

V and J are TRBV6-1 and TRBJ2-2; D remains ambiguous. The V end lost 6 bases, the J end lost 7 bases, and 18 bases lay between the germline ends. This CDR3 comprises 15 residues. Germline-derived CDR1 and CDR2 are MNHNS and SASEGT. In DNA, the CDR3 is TGTGCCAGCAGAAGACTCCACCTGGAGCTCGGGGAGCTGTTTTTT. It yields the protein CASRRLHLELGELFF.

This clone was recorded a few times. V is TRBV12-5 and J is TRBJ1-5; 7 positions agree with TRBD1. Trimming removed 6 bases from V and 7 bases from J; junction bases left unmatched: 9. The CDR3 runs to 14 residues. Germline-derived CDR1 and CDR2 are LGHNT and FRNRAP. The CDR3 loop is CASGPDRDGQPQHF. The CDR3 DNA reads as TGTGCTAGTGGCCCCGACAGGGACGGCCAGCCCCAGCATTTT.

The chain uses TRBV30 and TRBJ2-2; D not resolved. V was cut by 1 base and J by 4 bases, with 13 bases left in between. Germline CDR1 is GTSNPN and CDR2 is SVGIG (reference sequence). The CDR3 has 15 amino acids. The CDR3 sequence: CAWSGSLSSTGELFF. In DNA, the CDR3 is TGTGCCTGGAGTGGTAGTTTGTCTAGCACCGGGGAGCTGTTTTTT.

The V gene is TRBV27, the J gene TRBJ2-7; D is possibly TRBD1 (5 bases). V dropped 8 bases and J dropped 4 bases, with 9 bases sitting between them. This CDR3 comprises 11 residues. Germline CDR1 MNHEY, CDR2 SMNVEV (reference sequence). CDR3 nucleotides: TGTGCCAGCCTCCAGGGTTACGAGCAGTACTTC. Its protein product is CASLQGYEQYF.

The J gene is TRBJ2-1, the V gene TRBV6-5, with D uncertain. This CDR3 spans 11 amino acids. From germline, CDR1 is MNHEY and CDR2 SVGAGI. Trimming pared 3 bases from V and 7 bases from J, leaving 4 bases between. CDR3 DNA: TGTGCCAGCAGTTATTCAAATGAGCAGTTCTTC. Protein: CASSYSNEQFF.